This record concerns one T cell receptor (beta chain) sequence. The sample carries other DNA sequences with the same CDR3. The record originates from a study of blood T cell repertoires in COVID-19. How the authors handled the data: Reference gene primer amplification gave nucleated cell count estimates. The method was immunoSEQ multiplex PCR; TCRdb's version includes in-frame clones alone and lacks a portion of them. D and trimming were read from the DNA, whereas the V and J calls and clone size are those reported in that table. The sample consists of approximately 400,000 clones, 81% of them appearing once. V dropped 4 bases and J dropped 5 bases, with 6 bases sitting between them. The CDR3 sequence is 12 residues long. Germline CDR1 is LGHDT and CDR2 is YNNKEL (reference sequence).

The TCR originated in a human donor with acute or convalescent COVID-19. The donor label of this sample is uncertain. Sequences were obtained from peripheral blood. This chain connects TRBV3-1 (or the pseudogene TRBV3-2) to TRBJ2-1, with a tentative D call TRBD2 (5 bases). CDR3 coding DNA: TGTGCCAGCAGCCGGACTGACAATGAGCAGTTCTTC. It specifies CASSRTDNEQFF.